This T cell receptor (beta chain) is drawn from a study of cytotoxic CD8 clonotypes in ibrutinib-treated CLL. This CDR3 has 15 amino acids. Germline V lookup: CDR1 MGHRA, CDR2 YSYEKL. V dropped 4 bases and J dropped 5; count of bases not matched to a gene: 5. Measured with immunoSEQ multiplex PCR; TCRdb has only the in-frame clones, and not every one. The sample yields roughly 220,000 clones, just over 70% seen once. The sequence was collected from a human donor with chronic lymphocytic leukemia. V is TRBV4-1 and J is TRBJ1-1; TRBD1 aligns across 12 bases. The input for sequencing was PBMCs, taken after 12 months of ibrutinib treatment. CDR3 DNA sequence: TGCGCCAGCAGCCGTAAGGGACAGGGGGCAACTGAAGCTTTCTTT. It codes for CASSRKGQGATEAFF.